The entry below gives a single TCR beta chain sequence along with its context. Its specificity is unknown. With a much larger clone just one base away, this may be a read error. MiXCR, run by TCRdb on the reads, gives a single entry per CDR3 protein. The repertoire holds 680,000 or so distinct CDR3 sequences, around a third seen once, with 15% to 20% in the top ten. This record comes from a study of T cell repertoires in cytomegalovirus infection. This CDR3 has 15 residues. The germline V gene encodes CDR1 SGHTA and CDR2 FQGNSA. The sequencing here drew on cultured PBMCs, taken from culture after CMV antigen stimulation. J is TRBJ2-7 and V is TRBV7-2; the match to TRBD2 covers 8 bases. The source of this sequence is a human donor in good health (CMV status not recorded). Some clones in this sample may be carry-over from other donors' samples. Here the CDR3 reads CACSLVYGGAYEQYF. DNA for the CDR3: TGTGCCTGCAGCTTAGTTTACGGGGGGGCTTACGAGCAGTACTTC.